This TCR beta chain was retrieved from a study of shared clonotypes between healthy human individuals. Whole-study results and caveats: For sorted subsets, rarefaction showed incomplete sequencing despite large depth. Relative to clonotypes present in all four donors, those not shared had lower generation probabilities.

Samples underwent the assay at deep level. Generated by immunoSEQ multiplex PCR, the TCRdb table keeps only in-frame clones and is missing some. Counted here are around 700,000 clones, less than 80% occurring once; the ten biggest clones make up around 1.8%. In this sample, this clone turned up a few times. Its antigen is not identified. This CDR3 has 12 amino acids. Trimming removed 6 bases from V and 10 bases from J; junction bases left unmatched: 5. The germline CDR1 and CDR2 sequences are LNHDA and SQIVND (reference sequence). The receptor was derived from a woman in her 30s in good health. The chain links TRBV19 to TRBJ2-1; 8 positions match TRBD2. The sample consisted of memory CD4+ T cells sorted from blood. Noted subset: CD45RA-negative fraction. The CDR3 loop is CASSGREGEQFF. The CDR3 region has the DNA TGTGCCAGTAGCGGGAGGGAAGGGGAGCAGTTCTTC.